The entry that follows covers one T cell receptor beta chain sequence. As yet, its antigen is unknown. The length of the CDR3 is 14 residues. CDR1 and CDR2 from the germline V gene are SGHVS and FQNEAQ. V lost 2 bases and J 4 bases, leaving 11 bases between the germline ends. This record belongs to a study of beta chain features in type 1 diabetes. Study conclusions and caveats: Moderate but significant shortening of TCRB CDR3s was recorded in all four CD4+ subsets from Type 1 diabetes patients.

Every isolated RNA sample was fully reverse transcribed, so sequencing captured expressed TCRB transcripts. Repertoires were generated with immunoSEQ multiplex PCR, while TCRdb's copy carries only in-frame clones and drops some. The sample includes hundreds of thousands of clones, 13% of them seen just once. This TCR was recovered from a man between 18 and 35 years old with type 1 diabetes. The chain carries TRBV7-8 and TRBJ1-2; a possible D gene is TRBD1 (6 bases). The specimen sequenced was naive CD4+ T cells from blood. The CDR3 region has the DNA TGTGCCAGCAGCTTACAAGCACAGGGCTATGGCTACACCTTC. It translates to CASSLQAQGYGYTF.